This note documents a single TCR beta chain sequence. CDR1 DFQATT and CDR2 SNEGSKA come from the germline V gene (reference sequence). CDR3 length equals 12 residues. Trimming stripped 3 bases from V and 6 bases from J, with 11 bases between. Using immunoSEQ multiplex PCR, the repertoire was profiled, and TCRdb retains in-frame clones only, with some absent. Of around 15,000 clones listed, around 87% are singletons. This sample was included in a study of control samples from healthy donors and cancer patients. Input material: PBMCs. V usage is TRBV20-1 and J usage is TRBJ1-2, with a weak D call TRBD1 (6 bases). This receptor was identified in a woman aged 70-85 years with colorectal cancer. CDR3 loop: CSASAGGDGYTF. The CDR3 DNA reads TGCAGTGCTAGTGCCGGGGGCGATGGCTACACCTTC.